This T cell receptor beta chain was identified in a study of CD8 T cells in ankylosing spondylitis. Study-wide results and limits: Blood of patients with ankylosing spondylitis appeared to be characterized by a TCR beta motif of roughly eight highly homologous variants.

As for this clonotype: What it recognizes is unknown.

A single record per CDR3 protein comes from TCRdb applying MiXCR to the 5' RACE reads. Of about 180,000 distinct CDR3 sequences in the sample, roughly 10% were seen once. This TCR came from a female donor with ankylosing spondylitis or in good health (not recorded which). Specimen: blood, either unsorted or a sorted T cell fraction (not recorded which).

CDR3 bases: TGTGCCTGGAGTGAGAGCTACGAGCAGTACTTC. Protein product: CAWSESYEQYF. The gene calls are TRBV30 and TRBJ2-7, with D hard to call. Germline V gene lookup returns CDR1 GTSNPN and CDR2 SVGIG (reference sequence). Trimming shortened V by 1 base and J by 3 bases, and 4 bases separated the two germline ends. This CDR3 contains 11 residues.